This TCR beta chain was obtained from a study of sequential checkpoint blockade in melanoma. Study-wide context: 85 to 95 pretreatment tumor DNA samples were TCRβ immunosequenced. After nivolumab or ipilimumab alone, 20 to 25 patients had week-13 rebiopsies.

Sample treatment: randomized to nivolumab then ipilimumab (arm A) or the reverse (arm B). Patients had received no earlier DNA-damaging chemotherapy. In the case of this clone: The antigen remains unidentified.

Sequenced by immunoSEQ multiplex PCR; TCRdb stores in-frame clones only, minus some. The sample includes 10,000 to 15,000 clones, 21% seen only once; the top ten take 5.5% to 7%. Study results and caveats: PD-L1 staining and CD8+ counts, not mutational load, tracked tumor T-cell clonality.

The CDR3 has 14 residues. The J segment lost 7 bases and the V segment lost 7 bases, leaving 12 bases of the junction unmatched. In germline, CDR1 is LNHDA, CDR2 SQIVND (reference sequence). The chain carries TRBV19 and TRBJ1-2, with 7 bases aligning to TRBD1. The receptor was derived from a human donor with melanoma. Sequencing was performed on tumor tissue (inferred from file names), taken from a patient given nivolumab and ipilimumab in sequence. CDR3 sequence (DNA): TGTGCCAGTAAGGAGGGGGCGCTGATGGTTGGCTACACCTTC. It yields the protein CASKEGALMVGYTF.